This TCR beta chain emerged from a study of T-cell reconstitution after alpha-beta-depleted transplantation in children. General study points: Some patients' high day-60 TCRbeta diversity was attributed to recipient cells surviving conditioning. One year after transplant, T-cell counts and diversity came mostly from newly produced T cells. Several hundred expanded graft clones reportedly supplied alpha-beta T cells about two months after transplant.

In this sample, this clonotype turned up a few times. The target antigen is unknown. Unique molecular identifiers were incorporated into the prepared TCRbeta library. MiXCR, run by TCRdb on the PCR reads, gives a single entry per CDR3 protein. Among a few hundred thousand distinct CDR3 sequences, 20% to 30% were seen once, and the ten largest hold about 5%. Material: PBMCs, mostly from graft donor cells, obtained 360 days after TCRalphabeta/CD19-depleted stem cell transplant. The TCR originated in a female patient aged 2-9 years who had a stem cell transplant for congenital amegakaryocytic thrombocytopenia, so the T cells may come from the graft donor.

The CDR3 protein is CASSVGTNEKLFF. CDR3 in DNA: TGCGCCAGCAGCGTCGGGACTAATGAAAAACTGTTTTTT. This chain joins TRBV5-1 and TRBJ1-4, with D unresolved. Trimming pared 4 bases from V and 2 bases from J, leaving 6 bases between. CDR1 is SGHRS, CDR2 YFSETQ, per germline. The CDR3 runs to 13 residues. Full variable domain (remainder filled in from reference TRBV5-1 and TRBJ1-4): KAGVTQTPRYLIKTRGQQVTLSCSPISGHRSVSWYQQTPGQGLQFLFEYFSETQRNKGNFPGRFSGRQFSNSRSEMNVSTLELGDSALYLCASSVGTNEKLFFGSGTQLSVL.